Listed below are T cell receptor beta chains from one sample, sequenced in a study of T cell responses to AZD1222 COVID-19 vaccine. Using immunoSEQ multiplex PCR, the repertoire was profiled, and TCRdb retains in-frame clones only, with some absent. The data hold roughly 140,000 clones, with approximately 91% observed a single time. Specimen: peripheral blood, collected 28 days after the second AZD1222 dose. These receptors all stem from an adult who received the AZD1222 COVID-19 vaccine. Each CDR3 is given with its conserved first and last residue. The D gene is left open where the match is weak. Some rows have no size entry. The others give once, few or many, or a class for an expanded clone.

TRBD1 | TRBJ1-4 | TRBV25-1 | - | CASGEGAEGEKLFF | TGTGCCAGCGGCGAGGGGGCAGAGGGTGAAAAACTGTTTTTT
- | TRBJ2-2 | TRBV6-5 | - | CASRSVMANTRELFF | TGTGCCAGCAGGAGTGTCATGGCAAACACCAGGGAGCTGTTTTTT
TRBD1 | TRBJ2-7 | TRBV11-2 | - | CASSLGTGRKDEQYF | TGTGCCAGCAGCCTAGGGACAGGGAGGAAAGACGAGCAGTACTTC
TRBD1 | TRBJ2-7 | TRBV29-1 | - | CSVETTGGPEQYF | TGCAGCGTTGAAACGACAGGGGGCCCCGAGCAGTACTTC
- | TRBJ2-7 | TRBV12-5 | - | CASGLVLKDTYEQYF | TGTGCTAGTGGTTTGGTACTCAAAGATACGTACGAGCAGTACTTC
TRBD1 | TRBJ1-6 | TRBV9 | - | CASSARDRAPLHF | TGTGCCAGCAGCGCCCGGGACAGGGCACCCCTCCACTTT
- | TRBJ2-2 | TRBV11-3 | - | CASSLVETGELFF | TGTGCCAGCAGCTTAGTGGAAACCGGGGAGCTGTTTTTT
TRBD2 | TRBJ2-3 | TRBV15 | - | CATSRAGGGGINTQYF | TGTGCCACCAGCAGAGCGGGAGGCGGGGGTATAAATACGCAGTATTTT
- | TRBJ2-1 | TRBV5-4 | - | CASSLKGRSDNEQFF | TGTGCCAGCAGCTTGAAGGGCAGGAGCGACAATGAGCAGTTCTTC
- | TRBJ1-1 | TRBV6-5 | - | CASSSPGWGGTEAFF | TGTGCCAGCAGTTCCCCCGGATGGGGCGGCACTGAAGCTTTCTTT
- | TRBJ2-3 | TRBV25-1 | - | CASSRSAGASTDTQYF | TGTGCCAGCAGCCGGTCTGCTGGAGCTAGCACAGATACGCAGTATTTT
- | TRBJ1-6 | TRBV2 | - | CASCGVVDNSPLHF | TGTGCCAGCTGCGGGGTGGTGGATAATTCACCCCTCCACTTT
- | TRBJ1-2 | TRBV7-2 | - | CASSPGTGAGYGYTF | TGTGCCAGCAGCCCCGGGACGGGGGCAGGCTATGGCTACACCTTC
TRBD2 | TRBJ2-1 | TRBV11-2 | - | CASGRDEQFF | TGTGCCAGCGGGAGGGATGAGCAGTTCTTC
- | TRBJ2-2 | TRBV6-5 | - | CASRALANTGELFF | TGTGCCAGCAGAGCCCTGGCGAACACCGGGGAGCTGTTTTTT
TRBD1 | TRBJ1-3 | TRBV4-1 | once | CASSLLTGVSGNTIYF | TGCGCCAGCAGCCTTCTGACAGGGGTGTCTGGAAACACCATATATTTT
- | TRBJ2-5 | TRBV7-2 | - | CASSIDGETQYF | TGTGCCAGCAGCATCGACGGAGAGACCCAGTACTTC
- | TRBJ2-4 | TRBV19 | once | CASSMGSRDIQYF | TGTGCCAGTAGTATGGGGAGTAGGGACATTCAGTACTTC
TRBD1 | TRBJ1-2 | TRBV7-9 | once | CASSSGQGHYGYTF | TGTGCCAGCAGCTCGGGACAGGGACACTATGGCTACACCTTC
TRBD2 | TRBJ2-1 | TRBV30 | - | CAWRSLSGRGDEQFF | TGTGCCTGGAGGTCCTTAAGCGGGAGAGGGGATGAGCAGTTCTTC
- | TRBJ2-1 | TRBV6-4 | - | CASSALAAGYEQFF | TGTGCCAGCAGTGCTTTAGCGGCAGGTTATGAGCAGTTCTTC
TRBD1 | TRBJ1-2 | TRBV2 | once | CASSSTGDGYTF | TGTGCCAGCAGTTCTACAGGGGATGGCTACACCTTC
- | TRBJ2-3 | TRBV3-1/TRBV3-2 | - | CASSTPGVRGTDTQYF | TGTGCCAGCAGCACACCAGGAGTCAGAGGCACAGATACGCAGTATTTT
- | TRBJ1-1 | TRBV6-4 | - | CASSDRDSTEAFF | TGTGCCAGCAGTGACCGCGACAGCACTGAAGCTTTCTTT
- | TRBJ2-2 | TRBV7-7 | - | CASRLTPSTGELFF | TGTGCTAGCAGGCTGACCCCCTCCACCGGGGAGCTGTTTTTT
TRBD2 | TRBJ2-7 | TRBV28 | - | CASIQSPGLAANPTYEQYF | TGTGCCAGCATCCAATCCCCGGGACTAGCGGCTAATCCTACCTACGAGCAGTACTTC
TRBD1 | TRBJ1-5 | TRBV15 | - | CATSPDRGLNQPQHF | TGTGCCACCAGCCCAGACAGGGGGCTTAATCAGCCCCAGCATTTT
TRBD1 | TRBJ1-2 | TRBV24-1 | - | CATRRGQGKGGYTF | TGTGCCACCCGAAGGGGACAGGGAAAGGGAGGCTACACCTTC
- | TRBJ1-1 | TRBV7-3 | - | CASSLSGAPSTEAFF | TGTGCCAGCAGCTTAAGCGGGGCCCCGAGCACTGAAGCTTTCTTT
TRBD2 | TRBJ2-7 | TRBV19 | - | CASSPGGGRSYEQYF | TGTGCCAGTAGCCCGGGGGGAGGGAGATCCTACGAGCAGTACTTC
TRBD2 | TRBJ2-5 | TRBV6-5 | - | CASRSYGLAEETQYF | TGTGCCAGCAGATCCTACGGACTAGCGGAAGAGACCCAGTACTTC
TRBD1 | TRBJ2-5 | TRBV5-8 | - | CASSLGRGLYVETQYF | TGTGCCAGCAGCTTGGGCAGGGGGCTTTATGTAGAGACCCAGTACTTC
- | TRBJ1-6 | TRBV7-8 | - | CASSIDWVHNSPLHF | TGTGCCAGCAGTATTGATTGGGTTCATAATTCACCCCTCCACTTT
TRBD1 | TRBJ1-2 | TRBV5-6 | - | CASSLQGIYGYTF | TGTGCCAGCAGCTTACAGGGGATCTATGGCTACACCTTC
- | TRBJ1-3 | TRBV9 | few | CASSGGTFSGNTIYF | TGTGCCAGCAGCGGCGGGACTTTCTCTGGAAACACCATATATTTT
- | TRBJ1-3 | TRBV2 | - | CASTLSGNTIYF | TGTGCCAGCACCCTCTCTGGAAACACCATATATTTT
- | TRBJ1-2 | TRBV19 | - | CASSASRDYGYTF | TGTGCCAGTAGTGCGAGCAGGGACTATGGCTACACCTTC
- | TRBJ1-1 | TRBV7-9 | - | CASSQKGLAAEAFF | TGTGCCAGCAGTCAAAAGGGGTTGGCAGCTGAAGCTTTCTTT
TRBD1 | TRBJ1-5 | TRBV7-8 | once | CASSLGDWRDRVYQPQHF | TGTGCCAGCAGCTTGGGGGACTGGAGGGACAGGGTTTATCAGCCCCAGCATTTT
TRBD2 | TRBJ2-3 | TRBV6-5 | - | CASSYSIAGAGATQYF | TGTGCCAGCAGTTACTCAATAGCGGGGGCCGGGGCGACGCAGTATTTT
- | TRBJ2-7 | TRBV6-1 | - | CASSDRDRLYYEQYF | TGTGCCAGCAGTGATCGGGACCGACTGTACTACGAGCAGTACTTC
TRBD1 | TRBJ1-2 | TRBV6-5 | once | CASSYPGQGAEGYTF | TGTGCCAGCAGTTACCCGGGACAGGGCGCGGAGGGCTACACCTTC
- | TRBJ2-7 | TRBV11-2 | - | CASSLALYEQYF | TGTGCCAGCAGCTTGGCCCTCTACGAGCAGTACTTC
TRBD2 | TRBJ2-1 | TRBV4-1 | - | CASSQEGGGNSIYNEQFF | TGCGCCAGCAGCCAAGAGGGCGGGGGGAACTCAATCTACAATGAGCAGTTCTTC
- | TRBJ1-5 | TRBV15 | - | CATSRDLASGGQPQHF | TGTGCCACCAGCAGAGATTTGGCCTCGGGGGGTCAGCCCCAGCATTTT
- | TRBJ2-1 | TRBV19 | - | CASSLDSGRSYNEQFF | TGTGCCAGTAGTTTGGACAGCGGGCGCTCCTACAATGAGCAGTTCTTC
TRBD2 | TRBJ2-2 | TRBV11-3 | - | CASSLARTSGRYTGELFF | TGTGCCAGCAGCTTAGCACGGACTAGCGGGAGGTACACCGGGGAGCTGTTTTTT
- | TRBJ2-1 | TRBV10-3 | - | CATGTSSYNEQFF | TGTGCCACCGGTACCAGCTCCTACAATGAGCAGTTCTTC